Detailed here is one T cell receptor (beta chain). Its antigen is unknown. Per-nucleotide qualities are absent, and no much larger clonotype sits a single base away. These data originate in a study of cytomegalovirus exposure and HLA in healthy donors (dated by TCRdb to 2015 to 2018). Concerning the study at large: In an earlier analysis of several hundred of the donors, 250 to 350 Gb of sequence data and some 120 million unique TCR beta sequences from 180 million or so T cells were reported. An early release covering around 630 HLA-typed donors comprised approximately 300 gigabases of sequencing data and approximately 80 million unique TCR sequences. The number of typed donors differed by locus: about 629-630 for A, B, C, DRB1 and DQB1; approximately 520 for DQA1; 606 for DPA1; and roughly 490 for DPB1. HLA typing covered class I and class II loci at four-digit resolution. The T cell repertoires of roughly 660 subjects were profiled by immunosequencing and related to cytomegalovirus serostatus. Every discovery cohort repertoire had been produced on one sequencing platform. A later genetic analysis used genome-wide SNP genotypes for about three fifths of the 666 donors, treating that subset as a discovery cohort. In an earlier analysis of more than 550 of the donors, high-throughput TCR beta sequencing was used to judge whether each TCR beta V gene segment behaved as functional or pseudogenic. To study patterns of TCR occurrence, a later analysis re-analyzed previously published TCR beta repertoires from 500 to 850 donors and added high-resolution HLA genotyping. Donor age, sex, ethnicity and CMV serostatus were compiled together with the repertoire data. In the later analysis, no new phenotypic data were used to find candidate immune exposures; instead, reliance was placed on TCR beta sequences and their occurrence across donors. High-throughput TCR immunosequencing, statistical association of individual TCRs with disease status, and machine learning were combined to predict cytomegalovirus infection status. The aim of the study was to test whether cataloging public T cell receptors could identify signatures of past pathogen exposure. Roughly 5 DR-DQ haplotypes were handled as single units for association and clustering, since linkage in the cohort was strong. Among the approximately 430 genotyped donors, around 79% belonged to the genetic ancestry cluster associated with self-reported Caucasian donors. Among 398 genotyped donors of the cohort, an average of roughly 240,000 unique TCR beta nucleotide sequences were sequenced per donor, roughly 20% of them non-productive. In addition to the first cohort of hundreds of subjects, a separate validation cohort of approximately 130 different subjects was used.

The cohort comprised more than 550 healthy bone marrow donors. At the time of sampling, every cohort member was nominally healthy, though immune exposures that went unrecorded were likely present. The donor tested CMV seropositive, placing the donor among the 250 to 350 seropositive members of the cohort. A peripheral blood sample was provided by each donor, and peripheral blood mononuclear cells were used for TCR beta sequencing. The Qiagen DNeasy Blood Extraction Kit was used to extract genomic DNA from the blood cell samples. V is pruned by 2 bases and J by 5 bases, leaving 19 bases of the junction without a gene match. The CDR3 sequence holds 20 residues, the cysteine and phenylalanine included. Only CDR3 DNA remains: 60 bases, in frame from the first base. For CDR1 and CDR2, the germline V gene lists MDHEN and SYDVKM. To prepare the library, the immunoSEQ multiplex PCR assay was applied. For the multiplex PCR, a mixture combining 60 forward primers for TCR Vbeta segments and 13 reverse primers for TCR Jbeta segments was used. The CDR3 region of rearranged TCR beta genes was amplified from genomic DNA by a multiplex PCR assay. Amplified TCR beta libraries were sequenced as 87-base-pair reads on the Illumina HiSeq System. The original pipeline was this. A later analysis counted 75 million to 100 million unique TCR beta chains across the 550 to 700 repertoires, and 10 million to 11 million of these chains were shared by at least two donors. Raw reads were error-corrected and collapsed into unique sequences by a nearest-neighbor algorithm in which closely related sequences were merged to remove PCR and sequencing errors. Alignment of CDR3 sequences to IMGT reference sequences was used to assign V, D and J gene segments. Each retained sequence needed at least a six-nucleotide match to both a V gene segment and a J gene segment. A rearrangement was called productive if the CDR3 had no stop codons and remained in frame with V and J, and every other rearrangement was called non-productive. CDR3 was defined by IMGT convention, running from the second conserved V-encoded cysteine to the conserved J-encoded phenylalanine. The earlier analysis of about 610 of the donors excluded sequences that lacked an unambiguous match to a single V gene segment. An earlier analysis of fewer than 750 of the donors classified V segments as functional when productive rearrangements were above 56.7% and as segregating when the standard deviation between donors was above 5%. A statistical classification framework was developed to diagnose cytomegalovirus status using the catalog of TCR beta chain sequences. V and J gene assignment, in a later analysis, came from comparing TCR nucleotide sequences with IMGT/GENE-DB human TR gene sequences. Using the TCRdist pipeline, a later analysis assigned CDR3 sequences along with most-parsimonious VDJ recombination scenarios. In a later analysis, every TCR beta chain was defined by the combination of its CDR3 amino acid sequence and its V-gene family, and reads without a unique V-gene family were dropped. To address suspected cross-contamination and a sequencing artifact, a later analysis removed roughly 640 highly shared, low-generation-probability nucleotide sequences. A later analysis calculated a clonal expansion index for each public chain from normalized within-repertoire ranks of inferred template counts. Generation probabilities in a later analysis came from a VDJ recombination model fitted to out-of-frame rearrangements, and those results were checked against IGoR. In a later analysis, TCR-TCR, TCR-HLA and TCR-CMV co-occurrence was scored with hypergeometric tests, and a repertoire-size bias correction was applied to TCR pairs. False discovery rates were estimated in a later analysis by permuting HLA or CMV assignments 20 times. In a later analysis, co-occurring TCRs were grouped using DBSCAN, and TCRdist sequence similarity was added for clustering within HLA-allele-positive subsets. For co-occurrence clustering, repertoires with fewer than 30,000 or more than 120,000 public chains were excluded, along with five or six repertoires with anomalous nucleotide sharing. Held by TCRdb, this immuneACCESS table contains in-frame sequences only and omits some clones. Under half of the omission traces to an unresolved V gene where checked; the cause of the rest is unknown. Clone size and the V and J calls come from that table; the DNA yielded D and trimming. For this sample there are approximately 170,000 clones; 65% to 85% appear just once. The ten largest clones capture around 4.3% of the sample.

The paper as a whole reports these results and caveats: Compared with equally common non-associated chains, HLA-associated TCR beta chains in a later analysis were more clonally expanded and had lower generation probabilities. In a later genetic analysis, fewer N-insertions in productive TCRs were reported among donors in an Asian-associated ancestry cluster than the approximately 670-donor mean. In an earlier analysis of over 550 of the donors, most TCR beta V segments were observed in productive rearrangements about 87% or about 30% of the time, broadly matching IMGT annotations. When HLA alleles, especially DR and DQ, strongly co-occurred, attributing TCR associations to individual alleles was difficult. The 87-base-pair reads could not distinguish some IMGT-functional V segments, including TRBV6-2 and TRBV6-3, so those segments were excluded. A further reported finding was that TCR beta sequences accurately predicted the HLA-A and HLA-B alleles for most subjects in the first cohort. Because some donors lacked HLA typing at each locus, the association tests relied only on the typed subset. Because counts were too low, seventeen rarely observed V segments, including chromosome 9 orphons, were excluded from the earlier analysis of about 500 of the donors. A later analysis found that most CMV-associated TCR beta chains appeared HLA-restricted, with HLA associations seemingly driven largely by CMV exposure. In a later analysis, some 17,000 TCR beta sequences were associated with specific HLA alleles at a false discovery rate of 0.05. Several of the top co-occurrence clusters appeared to be linked to parvovirus B19, influenza, CMV and Epstein-Barr virus, according to a later analysis. Three of the identified cytomegalovirus-associated TCR beta chains were confirmed in vitro to be specific for cytomegalovirus antigens. A total of 150 to 200 TCR beta chains were listed by the study as associated with cytomegalovirus. For the cohort, immune exposure information was limited to CMV serostatus. The classifier was reported to diagnose cytomegalovirus status with high specificity and sensitivity in both the original and validation cohorts. The cohort was sequenced for TCR beta chains only, and without alpha or paired-chain data the features that could be detected were limited. Presence/absence analyses assumed roughly uniform sequencing depth across donors, an assumption that may not hold. While some public TCRs were present in many individuals, most TCR sequences turned up only very rarely across donors. The authors suggested that the approach could potentially be extended to other disease states and immunological phenotypes. In a later analysis, TCR association rates were found to vary across HLA loci, with the most associated TCRs seen for DRB1 alleles and the fewest for HLA-C alleles. Correlated functional status among segregating V segments might be attributable to linkage disequilibrium, but an unknown experimental factor could not be ruled out. The sequencing pipeline was judged likely to have produced a cluster of highly shared sequence variants as a technical artifact. A later genetic analysis associated a missense DCLRE1C variant with V-gene and J-gene trimming of TCR beta chains, and an independent cohort replicated the association.

The clonotype was recovered from a woman between 45 and 65 years old in good health and CMV-seropositive. Input material: PBMCs. The sequence is built from TRBV28 and TRBJ2-1, and 9 bases in between align with TRBD2. The CDR3 protein: CASSLGASGTPLAGHNEQFF. The sequenced DNA is TGTGCCAGCAGTTTAGGGGCTAGCGGGACTCCCTTAGCGGGGCACAATGAGCAGTTCTTC.